A single sample gave rise to the 28 T cell receptor beta chains below, sequenced in a study of T cells in localized non-small cell lung cancer. Data came from immunoSEQ multiplex PCR; TCRdb stores just in-frame clones and leaves some out. The sample has thousands of clones, roughly 23% seen once. The specimen comprised lung tumor tissue, sampled before any cancer treatment. These receptors came from a male donor older than 55 with stage I lung adenocarcinoma.

This clone was observed a handful of times. The J gene is TRBJ1-6, the V gene TRBV6-8; D gene ambiguous. Germline V lookup: CDR1 MNHGY, CDR2 SAAAGT. The germline V and J ends were trimmed by 2 bases and 6 bases, with 11 bases remaining between them. The CDR3 extends over 15 amino acids. The CDR3 here is CASSYVQSLNSPLHF. CDR3 sequence (DNA): TGTGCCAGCAGTTACGTACAGTCACTTAATTCACCCCTCCACTTT.

The rearrangement joins TRBV9 to TRBJ1-3, with a tentative D call TRBD1 (5 bases). The CDR3 spans 15 residues. The V gene lost 0 bases and the J gene lost 8 bases, with 15 bases spanning the gap. Germline CDR1 SGDLS, CDR2 YYNGEE. The CDR3 nucleotides are TGTGCCAGCAGCGTAGGGGGCCCCGGAATTTACACCATATATTTT. It is translated as CASSVGGPGIYTIYF.

V and J are TRBV28 and TRBJ2-5, with unresolved D. There are 13 residues in the CDR3. The ends were cut back, 3 bases at V and 1 base at J, with 6 bases in the middle. CDR1 and CDR2 from the germline V gene are MDHEN and SYDVKM. CDR3 residues: CASSFPAQETQYF. As DNA, the CDR3 is TGTGCCAGCAGTTTCCCTGCCCAAGAGACCCAGTACTTC.

In its sample, this clone was seen a few times. This chain joins TRBV12-5 and TRBJ1-6; D gene ambiguous. CDR1 LGHNT and CDR2 FRNRAP come from the germline V gene. The CDR3 is 12 amino acids. The CDR3 region has the DNA TGTGCCAGCAACCGGTATAATTCACCCCTCCACTTT. Translated, it gives CASNRYNSPLHF.

The rearrangement links TRBV2 to TRBJ2-5, with 11 bases aligning to TRBD2. Germline CDR1 is SNHLY and CDR2 is FYNNEI. J was trimmed by 5 bases and V by 8 bases; bases with no gene match: 13. The CDR3 runs to 16 residues. The CDR3 nucleotides are TGTGCCAGCCTGAGGGTAGCGGGGGGGCGAGGGGAGACCCAGTACTTC. It encodes CASLRVAGGRGETQYF. The variable domain in full, with the rest retrieved from reference TRBV2 and TRBJ2-5, is EPEVTQTPSHQVTQMGQEVILRCVPISNHLYFYWYRQILGQKVEFLVSFYNNEISEKSEIFDDQFSVERPDGSNFTLKIRSTKLEDSAMYFCASLRVAGGRGETQYFGPGTRLLVL.

A few counts support this clone. This chain joins TRBV30 and TRBJ2-4, with 7 bases fitting TRBD2. V dropped 0 bases and J dropped 2; count of bases not matched to a gene: 1. CDR1 and CDR2 from the germline V gene are GTSNPN and SVGIG (reference sequence). This CDR3 contains 14 residues. CDR3 sequence reads: CAWSVAGSKNIQYF. In DNA form, the CDR3 reads TGTGCCTGGAGTGTAGCGGGGTCCAAAAACATTCAGTACTTC.

The rearrangement links TRBV11-3 to TRBJ2-3; maybe TRBD2 (5 bases). There are 14 residues in the CDR3. Trimming shortened V by 7 bases and J by 2 bases, and 13 bases separated the two germline ends. Germline-derived CDR1 and CDR2 are SGHNT and YENEEA. CDR3 sequence (DNA): TGTGCCAGCACTCTCAACGGGAACACAGATACGCAGTATTTT. Amino acid sequence: CASTLNGNTDTQYF.

The rearrangement joins TRBV6-8 to TRBJ2-7; D possibly corresponds to TRBD2 (5 bases). The CDR3 runs to 14 residues. Germline V gene data show CDR1 as MNHGY and CDR2 as SAAAGT. The V end lost 5 bases, the J end lost 1 base, and 12 bases lay between the germline ends. Written as DNA, the CDR3 is TGTGCCAGCAGTGAGAGGGCCGGGTCCTACGAGCAGTACTTC. Residues: CASSERAGSYEQYF.

The chain carries TRBV30 and TRBJ1-5, with a weak D call TRBD1 (5 bases). Germline V lookup: CDR1 GTSNPN, CDR2 SVGIG (reference sequence). This CDR3 is built from 13 residues. Trimming cost V 4 bases and J 3 bases, with 10 bases left between them. The CDR3 coding sequence is TGTGCCTGGAATAGGGACGACAATCAGCCCCAGCATTTT. Residues: CAWNRDDNQPQHF.

Judged by abundance, this clone is medium-sized. The V gene is TRBV12-5, the J gene TRBJ2-3, with 7 bases that match TRBD2. Germline lookup yields CDR1 LGHNT and CDR2 FRNRAP. The CDR3 is made up of 18 amino acids. CDR3: CASMTWPPVAGFTDTQYF. The CDR3 DNA follows: TGTGCCAGCATGACTTGGCCCCCCGTAGCGGGCTTCACAGATACGCAGTATTTT.

The V call is TRBV6-8, the J call TRBJ1-2, with D unclear. The CDR3 covers 12 residues. The germline gives CDR1 MNHGY, CDR2 SAAAGT. Trimming stripped 10 bases from V and 4 bases from J, with 13 bases between. The CDR3 reads CATRTLVYGYTF. The CDR3 nucleotides read TGTGCCACGCGGACCCTGGTCTATGGCTACACCTTC.

This clone was observed a handful of times. The chain is built from TRBV6-8 and TRBJ1-2, with 7 bases that match TRBD1. The CDR3 covers 15 residues. Germline values: CDR1 MNHGY, CDR2 SAAAGT. The trim removed 0 bases at V and 4 bases at J, leaving 5 bases unmatched. CDR3: CASSYSKSGGYGYTF. The CDR3, as DNA: TGTGCCAGCAGTTACTCGAAATCAGGGGGCTATGGCTACACCTTC.

This chain links TRBV16 with TRBJ2-2, with D tentatively TRBD2 (5 bases). The V end lost 3 bases, the J end lost 7 bases, and 12 bases lay between the germline ends. CDR3 length: 14 amino acids. The V gene's germline CDR1 is KGHSY and CDR2 FQNENV. This CDR3 is CASSQSGEGGELFF. The CDR3 region has the DNA TGTGCCAGCAGCCAGTCCGGCGAGGGCGGGGAGCTGTTTTTT.

This clone came up a few times. J is TRBJ1-6 and V is TRBV6-8; D unresolved. Per the germline V gene, CDR1 is MNHGY and CDR2 is SAAAGT. CDR3 length equals 13 residues. V gave up 7 bases and J gave up 14 bases, with 18 bases separating them. The CDR3, as DNA: TGTGCCAGCATGGGGTTTCTTCTTTCGACCCTCCACTTT. Translating gives CASMGFLLSTLHF.

The J gene is TRBJ2-5, the V gene TRBV19, with D perhaps matching TRBD2 (6 bases). The CDR3 is made up of 14 amino acids. V dropped 5 bases and J dropped 1 base, with 11 bases sitting between them. Germline V CDR1 and CDR2: LNHDA, SQIVND (reference sequence). CDR3 in amino acids: CASSSPGVQETQYF. The CDR3 bases are TGTGCCAGTAGTTCCCCGGGAGTCCAAGAGACCCAGTACTTC.

CDR3 amino acids: CAWKRANTEAFF. In DNA, the CDR3 is TGTGCCTGGAAAAGGGCGAACACTGAAGCTTTCTTT. This rearrangement joins TRBV30 to TRBJ1-1; D call uncertain. V lost 4 bases and J 1 base, leaving 7 bases between the germline ends. Germline-derived CDR1 and CDR2 are GTSNPN and SVGIG (reference sequence). The CDR3 is 12 amino acids.

In this sample, this clone turned up a few times. This sequence joins TRBV19 and TRBJ1-1; 9 bases are shared with TRBD1. With 5 bases clipped from V and 4 bases from J, the junction kept 11 bases outside the gene matches. The germline V gene has CDR1 LNHDA and CDR2 SQIVND (reference sequence). CDR3 size: 16 residues. The CDR3 region has the DNA TGTGCCAGTAGTGTCTCCGGGACAGGGTTGGGCACTGAAGCTTTCTTT. Translation gives CASSVSGTGLGTEAFF.

This chain links TRBV11-3 with TRBJ1-1, with D possibly matching TRBD1 (5 bases). The CDR3 length is 14 residues. V was clipped by 7 bases and J by 0 bases, with 12 bases between them. The germline CDR1 and CDR2 sequences are SGHNT and YENEEA. The chain's CDR3 is CASIKGLLNTEAFF. In DNA form, the CDR3 reads TGTGCCAGCATTAAGGGGCTCTTGAACACTGAAGCTTTCTTT. The full variable domain, with the rest looked up from reference TRBV11-3 and TRBJ1-1, is EAGVVQSPRYKIIEKKQPVAFWCNPISGHNTLYWYLQNLGQGPELLIRYENEEAVDDSQLPKDRFSAERLKGVDSTLKIQPAELGDSAVYLCASIKGLLNTEAFFGQGTRLTVV.

This chain connects TRBV30 to TRBJ1-2; TRBD1 might be the D (5 bases). The ends were cut back, 4 bases at V and 4 bases at J, with 19 bases in the middle. The CDR3 loop spans 15 amino acids. Germline CDR1 GTSNPN, CDR2 SVGIG (reference sequence). The CDR3 bases are TGTGCCTGGACCAGACGACAGACGGGAATCTATGGCTACACCTTC. It is translated as CAWTRRQTGIYGYTF.

The chain carries TRBV11-3 and TRBJ1-1; D is undetermined. V was clipped by 5 bases and J by 3 bases, with 16 bases between them. The CDR3 contains 15 residues. Germline V gene data show CDR1 as SGHNT and CDR2 as YENEEA. This chain's CDR3 is CASSPRERQDTEAFF. CDR3 in DNA: TGTGCCAGCAGCCCTCGGGAAAGGCAGGACACTGAAGCTTTCTTT.

V and J are TRBV11-3 and TRBJ2-1, with a possible D match to TRBD2 (7 bases). Germline loops: CDR1 SGHNT, CDR2 YENEEA. CDR3 length: 15 residues. Trimming shortened V by 5 bases and J by 6 bases, and 17 bases separated the two germline ends. DNA for the CDR3: TGTGCCAGCAGCCCCCGTGGGGGGGCTGGCAATGAGCAGTTCTTC. This translates into CASSPRGGAGNEQFF.

By share of the sample, this clone is medium-sized (0.01 to 0.1%). This chain uses TRBV11-3 with TRBJ2-1, with 7 bases that match TRBD2. Trimming took 5 bases from V and 4 from J; bases not matched to a gene: 5. Germline-derived CDR1 and CDR2 are SGHNT and YENEEA. The CDR3 consists of 14 residues. The CDR3 bases are TGTGCCAGCAGCCACGTAGCGGGTTACAATGAGCAGTTCTTC. Amino acids: CASSHVAGYNEQFF.

By share of the sample, this clone is medium-sized. The chain links TRBV9 to TRBJ2-3; no definite D call. CDR3 length equals 15 residues. Looked up from germline, CDR1 is SGDLS and CDR2 is YYNGEE. V was trimmed by 0 bases and J by 2 bases, leaving 10 bases between them. The CDR3: CASSVGVSDTDTQYF. As DNA, the CDR3 is TGTGCCAGCAGCGTAGGGGTCAGCGACACAGATACGCAGTATTTT.

The V call is TRBV30, the J call TRBJ1-5; D is ambiguous. Trimming removed 0 bases from V and 4 bases from J, with 13 bases in between. Germline CDR1 and CDR2: GTSNPN and SVGIG (reference sequence). There are 15 residues in the CDR3. The CDR3 DNA reads as TGTGCCTGGAGTGTAAGTCGCGGAGGGAATCAGCCCCAGCATTTT. Amino acid sequence: CAWSVSRGGNQPQHF.

There are a few counts of this clone. The chain links TRBV6-8 to TRBJ2-2; weak D call: TRBD1 (5 bases). CDR3 length: 14 residues. Germline V lookup: CDR1 MNHGY, CDR2 SAAAGT. Trimming stripped 10 bases from V and 4 bases from J, with 16 bases between. The CDR3 here is CATPVRQGTGELFF. CDR3 DNA: TGTGCCACCCCCGTGCGGCAGGGCACCGGGGAGCTGTTTTTT.

Only a few counts were recorded for this clone. The chain combines TRBV18 with TRBJ2-1, with 8 positions matching TRBD1. The V segment lost 0 bases and the J segment 4 bases; nucleotides outside the gene matches: 5. The CDR3 is 16 residues long. Germline V CDR1 and CDR2: KGHSH, LQKENI. CDR3 DNA sequence: TGTGCCAGCTCACCACCGGGGACAGGCTTATACAATGAGCAGTTCTTC. Protein sequence: CASSPPGTGLYNEQFF. Supplemented by reference TRBV18 and TRBJ2-1, the full variable domain reads NAGVMQNPRHLVRRRGQEARLRCSPMKGHSHVYWYRQLPEEGLKFMVYLQKENIIDESGMPKERFSAEFPKEGPSILRIQQVVRGDSAAYFCASSPPGTGLYNEQFFGPGTRLTVL.

This clone was seen a handful of times. The rearrangement joins TRBV11-3 to TRBJ1-5; no definite D call. CDR1 is SGHNT and CDR2 is YENEEA in the germline V gene. Trimming took off 5 bases at V and 4 bases at J, with 15 bases between the two ends. The CDR3 contains 15 residues. The CDR3 DNA follows: TGTGCCAGCAGCCCATGGAGAAGGGCTAATCAGCCCCAGCATTTT. It codes for CASSPWRRANQPQHF.

This clone was seen more than once but under ten times. The CDR3 here is CASSSKGGRTGELFF. The CDR3 DNA is TGTGCCAGCAGCTCCAAGGGGGGGAGAACCGGGGAGCTGTTTTTT. The chain combines TRBV11-3 with TRBJ2-2, with D possibly matching TRBD2 (7 bases). Trimming stripped 4 bases from V and 5 bases from J, with 14 bases between. Germline V gives CDR1 SGHNT, CDR2 YENEEA. The CDR3 is 15 residues long.